This T cell receptor (beta chain) was profiled in a study of cytomegalovirus exposure and HLA in healthy donors. Study findings and constraints: The classifier, whose performance was assessed in both the original and validation cohorts, reportedly diagnosed cytomegalovirus status with high specificity and sensitivity.

It was the roughly 120-subject validation cohort, separate from the approximately 700-subject first cohort, to which the donors belonged. Sequencing was performed with immunoSEQ multiplex PCR; in TCRdb, only in-frame clones are kept and a portion is missing. The repertoire holds about 170,000 clones, with under 90% as singletons. In germline, CDR1 is LGHNA, CDR2 YNFKEQ. V lost 2 bases to trimming and J lost 1 base; unmatched junction nucleotides: 11. This CDR3 region has 19 residues. On this clone: Antigen unknown.

Sequenced input: PBMCs. This sequence was found in a woman younger than 30 in good health and CMV-seropositive. V and J are TRBV4-2 and TRBJ2-2; 9 bases are shared with TRBD1. The CDR3 spells CASSQSQFRDRVNTGELFF. The CDR3 DNA sequence: TGTGCCAGCAGCCAAAGCCAATTCCGGGACAGGGTGAACACCGGGGAGCTGTTTTTT.